The subject of this entry is one T cell receptor beta chain. The target antigen is unknown. These data belong to a study of tumor-infiltrating lymphocytes in primary liver carcinoma. A constant-region primer served to make TCR beta cDNA from about 500 ng total RNA. Modified slightly, ARM-PCR produced TCR beta libraries over three nested multiplex PCR rounds. TCRdb passed the multiplex PCR reads through MiXCR, listing each CDR3 protein once. The table shows 300,000 to 350,000 distinct CDR3 sequences, with almost 60% occurring only once. Points from the study as a whole: Tumors had a significantly higher top-250-clone fraction than blood (p = 0.039). The overlap of tumor-adjacent and tumor-blood pairs was smaller than that of tumor region pairs.

Out of unsorted whole blood came the blood RNA, and germline DNA was extracted as well. Infection with HBV was chronic in patients; they were treatment-naive. This TCR was sampled from a woman aged 25 to 45 with primary liver carcinoma and hepatitis B virus infection. The sequenced sample consisted of peripheral blood.

CDR3 region: CSVSVVGGTGRPQHF. The CDR3 DNA reads as TGCAGCGTCTCGGTTGTGGGGGGGACAGGACGGCCCCAGCATTTT. V and J are TRBV29-1 and TRBJ1-5; 8 positions match TRBD1. The CDR3 covers 15 residues. V lost 6 bases, J lost 9 bases, and 16 bases stayed unmatched. Germline CDR1 reads SQVTM; CDR2 reads ANQGSEA.